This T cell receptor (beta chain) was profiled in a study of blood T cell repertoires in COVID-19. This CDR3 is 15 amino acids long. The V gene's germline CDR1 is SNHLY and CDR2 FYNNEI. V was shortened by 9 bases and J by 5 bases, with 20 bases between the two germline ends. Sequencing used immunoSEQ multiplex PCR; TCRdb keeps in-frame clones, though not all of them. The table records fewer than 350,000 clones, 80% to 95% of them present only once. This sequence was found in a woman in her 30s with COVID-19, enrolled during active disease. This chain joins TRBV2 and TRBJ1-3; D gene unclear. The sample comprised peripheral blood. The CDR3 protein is CASLARGSFRNTIYF. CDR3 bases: TGTGCCAGTCTCGCGAGAGGGTCTTTTAGAAACACCATATATTTT.